These T cell receptor beta chains were read from a single sample in a study of T cell repertoires in cytomegalovirus infection. TCRdb reprocessed the reads via MiXCR and lists one record per CDR3 protein. This sample has 200,000 to 300,000 distinct CDR3 sequences, with roughly an eighth found just once. What was sequenced was PBMCs. The receptors derive from a human donor in good health (CMV status not recorded). Some clones in this sample may be carry-over from other donors' samples. Each CDR3 is given with its conserved first and last residue. D genes are given only for firm matches. Size tells how often a clone was seen (once, few, many) or the class of an expanded clone, and some rows leave it out.

V: TRBV4-1; D: TRBD2; size: .; J: TRBJ2-5; DNA: TGCGCCAGCAGCCAGTTGGGACTAGCGGGGGCCCCCCGAGAGACCCAGTACTTC; CDR3: CASSQLGLAGAPRETQYF
V: TRBV4-3; D: TRBD2; size: few; J: TRBJ2-7; DNA: TGCGCCAGCAGCCAAGATCCCCCTAGCGGGAGTCCCCCGTTCTACGAGCAGTACTTC; CDR3: CASSQDPPSGSPPFYEQYF
V: TRBV7-2; D: .; size: many; J: TRBJ2-3; DNA: TGTGCCAGCAGCTTAGTGTGGCGGGATACGCAGTATTTT; CDR3: CASSLVWRDTQYF
V: TRBV20-1; D: TRBD2; size: .; J: TRBJ2-7; DNA: TGCAGTGCTAGACTACGGACTAGCGGGGCCTACGAGCAGTACTTC; CDR3: CSARLRTSGAYEQYF
V: TRBV23-1; D: .; size: .; J: TRBJ2-7; DNA: TGCGCCAGCAGGGGGGCAGGGGTGTCCTACGAGCAGTACTTC; CDR3: CASRGAGVSYEQYF
V: TRBV27; D: .; size: few; J: TRBJ1-1; DNA: TGTGCCAGCAGTCTAACAGGGACCTTTGAAGCTTTCTTT; CDR3: CASSLTGTFEAFF
V: TRBV6-6; D: TRBD2; size: many; J: TRBJ2-3; DNA: TGTGCCAGCAGTTACTCGAAAGGGCTAGCGGGACGTGCAGATACGCAGTATTTT; CDR3: CASSYSKGLAGRADTQYF
V: TRBV12-5; D: .; size: .; J: TRBJ2-5; DNA: TGTGCTAGTGGTTTGGGGGCTAAGTCGGAGACCCAGTACTTC; CDR3: CASGLGAKSETQYF
V: TRBV11-3; D: .; size: few; J: TRBJ2-3; DNA: TGTGCCAGCAGCTTGAGGGAGCAAGCAGATACGCAGTATTTT; CDR3: CASSLREQADTQYF
V: TRBV6-2/TRBV6-3; D: .; size: many; J: TRBJ2-6; DNA: TGTGCCAGCAGTTACAGCTCTGGGGCCAACGTCCTGACTTTC; CDR3: CASSYSSGANVLTF
V: TRBV11-3; D: TRBD2; size: many; J: TRBJ2-1; DNA: TGTGCCAGCAGCCCCCCCGCAGGGTCTGGACTAGCGACCTCCTACAATGAGCAGTTCTTC; CDR3: CASSPPAGSGLATSYNEQFF
V: TRBV28; D: TRBD1; size: many; J: TRBJ1-3; DNA: TGTGCCAGCAGTTTGATACAGGGGGCAACTGGAAACACCATATATTTT; CDR3: CASSLIQGATGNTIYF
V: TRBV20-1; D: .; size: few; J: TRBJ2-7; DNA: TGCAGTGCTCAGGACAGCCGCTCCTACGAGCAGTACTTC; CDR3: CSAQDSRSYEQYF
V: TRBV28; D: TRBD1; size: .; J: TRBJ2-7; DNA: TGTGCCAGCAGTGTCTCCGCGACAGGGATTGTCAAGCAGTACTTC; CDR3: CASSVSATGIVKQYF
V: TRBV11-2; D: TRBD1; size: many; J: TRBJ1-5; DNA: TGTGCCAGCAGCTCCCCCTGGGACAGGGAGAAGGGTCAGCCCCAGCATTTT; CDR3: CASSSPWDREKGQPQHF
V: TRBV12-3/TRBV12-4; D: .; size: few; J: TRBJ2-2; DNA: TGTGCCAGCAGTTCATTGACAGGTTCTTCTGAATCGAACACCGGGGAGCTGTTTTTT; CDR3: CASSSLTGSSESNTGELFF
V: TRBV11-2; D: .; size: .; J: TRBJ2-5; DNA: TGTGCCAGCAGCCATGGGGTCCAAAGCCAAGAGACCCAGTACTTC; CDR3: CASSHGVQSQETQYF
V: TRBV6-1; D: TRBD1; size: .; J: TRBJ2-1; DNA: TGTGCCAGCAGTCGCCCCGGGACAGGGGGGAATGAGCAGTTCTTC; CDR3: CASSRPGTGGNEQFF
V: TRBV7-9; D: .; size: many; J: TRBJ1-1; DNA: TGTGCCAGCAGCTTAGGAAAAGGGGAGTGGAACACTGAAGCTTTCTTT; CDR3: CASSLGKGEWNTEAFF
V: TRBV6-2/TRBV6-3; D: TRBD1; size: many; J: TRBJ2-5; DNA: TGTGCCAGCAGTTCAATCGGGACAGAGTACCAAGAGACCCAGTACTTC; CDR3: CASSSIGTEYQETQYF
V: TRBV7-9; D: TRBD1; size: .; J: TRBJ1-4; DNA: TGTGCCAGCGCCAGGGGGCGGAATGAAAAACTGTTTTTT; CDR3: CASARGRNEKLFF
V: TRBV6-2/TRBV6-3; D: .; size: many; J: TRBJ2-2; DNA: TGTGCCAGCAATCCCTCCGACCTGAATAGCGGGGAGCTGTTTTTT; CDR3: CASNPSDLNSGELFF
V: TRBV20-1; D: TRBD2; size: few; J: TRBJ2-3; DNA: TGCAGTAAGCGGGGGATCACAGATACGCAGTATTTT; CDR3: CSKRGITDTQYF
V: TRBV6-6; D: .; size: .; J: TRBJ1-5; DNA: TGTGCCAGCAGTGAAATGGGCACAGCCTATCAGCCCCAGCATTTT; CDR3: CASSEMGTAYQPQHF
V: TRBV6-5; D: TRBD2; size: .; J: TRBJ2-2; DNA: TGTGCCAGCAGCCGCCTAGCGGGAGATAGAACCGGGGAGCTGTTTTTT; CDR3: CASSRLAGDRTGELFF
V: TRBV19; D: .; size: .; J: TRBJ1-1; DNA: TGTGCCAGTCACAATCTTATGAACACTGAAGCTTTCTTT; CDR3: CASHNLMNTEAFF
V: TRBV7-2; D: TRBD1; size: many; J: TRBJ2-7; DNA: TGTGCCAGCAGCTTACGGGGACCGGGACAGTTATACTTC; CDR3: CASSLRGPGQLYF
V: TRBV7-2; D: .; size: many; J: TRBJ1-6; DNA: TGTGCCAGCAGGCCGGACAAGTATTCACCCCTCCACTTT; CDR3: CASRPDKYSPLHF
V: TRBV6-2/TRBV6-3; D: .; size: few; J: TRBJ2-7; DNA: TGTGCCAGCAGTTCAGTCCGGCCCACCTACGAGCAGTACTTC; CDR3: CASSSVRPTYEQYF
V: TRBV2; D: .; size: .; J: TRBJ1-2; DNA: TGTGCCAGCAGTGTGGCAGGGAACTATGGCTACACCTTC; CDR3: CASSVAGNYGYTF
V: TRBV7-9; D: .; size: many; J: TRBJ2-1; DNA: TGTGCCAGCAGAGCTCTAGCGACTCACAATGAGCAGTTCTTC; CDR3: CASRALATHNEQFF
V: TRBV28; D: .; size: .; J: TRBJ2-7; DNA: TGTGCCAGCAGTTTATTAGACAGACCCTACGAGCAGTACTTC; CDR3: CASSLLDRPYEQYF
V: TRBV5-4; D: .; size: few; J: TRBJ1-5; DNA: TGTGCCAGCAGCTTGAACGGGGTAAAGAATCAGCCCCAGCATTTT; CDR3: CASSLNGVKNQPQHF
V: TRBV6-4; D: .; size: few; J: TRBJ2-3; DNA: TGTGCCAGCCAGGGAGAAACAGATACGCAGTATTTT; CDR3: CASQGETDTQYF
V: TRBV6-2/TRBV6-3; D: .; size: few; J: TRBJ2-1; DNA: TGTGCCAGCAGTTTCCCCAACAGGGCCTACAATGAGCAGTTCTTC; CDR3: CASSFPNRAYNEQFF
V: TRBV7-2; D: .; size: many; J: TRBJ2-3; DNA: TGTGCCAGCAGCCGCACCATATCCGGGCCCACTTTCGCGCAGTATTTT; CDR3: CASSRTISGPTFAQYF
V: TRBV18; D: .; size: many; J: TRBJ1-5; DNA: TGTGCCAGCTCACTCTACAGGGACAATCAGCCCCAGCATTTT; CDR3: CASSLYRDNQPQHF
V: TRBV27; D: TRBD1; size: .; J: TRBJ1-3; DNA: TGTGCCAACACAATCGGGACAGCTTTAAGGAGCACCATATATTTT; CDR3: CANTIGTALRSTIYF
V: TRBV20-1; D: TRBD2; size: .; J: TRBJ2-2; DNA: TGCAGTGCTACTAGCGGGACCGAAATCACCGGGGAGCTGTTTTTT; CDR3: CSATSGTEITGELFF
V: TRBV18; D: .; size: few; J: TRBJ1-1; DNA: TGTGCCAGCTCACCACCGTCCGCAGGGAAGTACACTGAAGCTTTCTTT; CDR3: CASSPPSAGKYTEAFF
V: TRBV5-4; D: TRBD2; size: many; J: TRBJ2-7; DNA: TGTGCCAGCAGCTTGCGGACTAGTTCATTCTACGAGCAGTACTTC; CDR3: CASSLRTSSFYEQYF
V: TRBV6-2/TRBV6-3; D: .; size: few; J: TRBJ2-6; DNA: TGTGCCAGCCGCCTGTTAGGCTCTGGGGCCAACGTCCTGACTTTC; CDR3: CASRLLGSGANVLTF
V: TRBV7-9; D: .; size: many; J: TRBJ1-4; DNA: TGTGCCAGCAGCTCAATCGGTGGGGGGGTAGAAAAACTGTTTTTT; CDR3: CASSSIGGGVEKLFF
V: TRBV7-9; D: TRBD2; size: many; J: TRBJ2-5; DNA: TGTGCCAGCAGCCCGGGACTAGCGCCCCAAGAGACCCAGTACTTC; CDR3: CASSPGLAPQETQYF
V: TRBV7-9; D: .; size: many; J: TRBJ1-1; DNA: TGTGCCAGCAGCTCTGACGGGAACACTGAAGCTTTCTTT; CDR3: CASSSDGNTEAFF
V: TRBV7-8; D: .; size: many; J: TRBJ2-2; DNA: TGTGCCAGCAGCTATATGACTATCAACACCGGGGAGCTGTTTTTT; CDR3: CASSYMTINTGELFF
V: TRBV29-1; D: .; size: .; J: TRBJ1-4; DNA: TGCAGCGCGAAGATTGCCCCCGAAAAACTGTTTTTT; CDR3: CSAKIAPEKLFF
V: TRBV28; D: .; size: many; J: TRBJ2-7; DNA: TGTGCCAGCAGTTTAGTAGGCCGCGTGGTACGCGAGCAGTACTTC; CDR3: CASSLVGRVVREQYF
V: TRBV6-2/TRBV6-3; D: .; size: few; J: TRBJ1-1; DNA: TGTGCCAGCAGTTACTCAACACGAAGGAACACTGAAGCTTTCTTT; CDR3: CASSYSTRRNTEAFF
V: TRBV6-1; D: .; size: many; J: TRBJ1-5; DNA: TGTGCCAGCAGTGAAAGAGAAAATCAGCCCCAGCATTTT; CDR3: CASSERENQPQHF
V: TRBV5-4; D: TRBD2; size: .; J: TRBJ2-7; DNA: TGTGCCAGCAGCTCAGCGGGAGGGTACACCTACGAGCAGTACTTC; CDR3: CASSSAGGYTYEQYF
V: TRBV20-1; D: .; size: few; J: TRBJ2-4; DNA: TGCAGTGCTAGGCGGCAGAGAGATACCAAAAACATTCAGTACTTC; CDR3: CSARRQRDTKNIQYF
V: TRBV2; D: .; size: .; J: TRBJ1-1; DNA: TGTGCCAGCGCTGCAGAAAAGGGCCTTGAGTGGAGCACTGAAGCTTTCTTT; CDR3: CASAAEKGLEWSTEAFF
V: TRBV10-3; D: TRBD2; size: .; J: TRBJ2-7; DNA: TGTGCCATCAGTGAGTCGTGGGGACTAGACTCCTACGAGCAGTACTTC; CDR3: CAISESWGLDSYEQYF
V: TRBV12-3/TRBV12-4; D: .; size: few; J: TRBJ2-7; DNA: TGTGCCAGCAGTTCTACCTTTCCCTCCTACGAGCAGTACTTC; CDR3: CASSSTFPSYEQYF
V: TRBV29-1; D: TRBD1; size: .; J: TRBJ1-1; DNA: TGCAGCGTAGGACAGGTCGTGACTATCACTGAAGCTTTCTTT; CDR3: CSVGQVVTITEAFF
V: TRBV19; D: .; size: few; J: TRBJ1-4; DNA: TGTGCCAGTACCGAACAGCCCCGGGGTGAAAAACTGTTTTTT; CDR3: CASTEQPRGEKLFF